This TCR beta chain stems from a study of T-cell memory formation after mild COVID-19. TCRdb used MiXCR to reprocess the 5' RACE reads, holding one entry per CDR3 protein. This table has fewer than 140,000 distinct CDR3 sequences, 12% appearing once. V dropped 5 bases and J dropped 4; count of bases not matched to a gene: 4. CDR1 LNHNV and CDR2 YYDKDF come from the germline V gene (reference sequence). The CDR3 totals 14 residues. This clonotype was counted at least ten times. Material for sequencing was PBMCs or a T cell subset sorted from them (not recorded which). V is TRBV15 and J is TRBJ2-3, with TRBD1 matching 9 bases. The source of this sequence is an adult woman who had mild COVID-19 (a few samples of this study predate the infection). Cell type and time point are not known. The CDR3 region is CATSGGQGSDTQYF. The CDR3 bases are TGTGCCACCAGCGGGGGACAGGGCTCAGATACGCAGTATTTT.